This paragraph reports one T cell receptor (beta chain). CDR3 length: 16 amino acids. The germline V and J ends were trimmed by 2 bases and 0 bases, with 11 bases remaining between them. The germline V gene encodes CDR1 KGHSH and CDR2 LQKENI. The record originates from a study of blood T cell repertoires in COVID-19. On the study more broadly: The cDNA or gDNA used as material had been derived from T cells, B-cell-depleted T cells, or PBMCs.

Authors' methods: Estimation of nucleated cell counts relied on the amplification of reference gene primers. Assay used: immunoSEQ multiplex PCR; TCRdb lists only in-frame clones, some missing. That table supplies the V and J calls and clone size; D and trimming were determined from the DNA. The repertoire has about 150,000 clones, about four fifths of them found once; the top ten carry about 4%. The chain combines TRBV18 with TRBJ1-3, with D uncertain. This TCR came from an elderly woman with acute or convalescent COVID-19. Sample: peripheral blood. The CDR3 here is CASSPYSGFSGNTIYF. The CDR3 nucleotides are TGTGCCAGCTCACCATACTCCGGTTTCTCTGGAAACACCATATATTTT.